The 3 T cell receptor beta chains in this list originate from one sample, sequenced in a study of patients and donors after allogeneic stem cell transplantation. From the RT-PCR reads, TCRdb called clonotypes with MiXCR, one entry per CDR3 protein. The data show 150,000 to 200,000 distinct CDR3 sequences, 20% to 25% seen once. What was sequenced was blood, either unsorted or a sorted T cell fraction (not recorded which). These receptors all come from a human donor who was either an allogeneic HSCT recipient or a stem cell or donor lymphocyte infusion donor (not recorded which). It is not recorded whose cells these are; they may come from a transplant donor.

The CDR3 spells CSAEETGNTGELFF. CDR3 in DNA: TGCAGTGCGGAAGAGACGGGAAACACCGGGGAGCTGTTTTTT. The chain carries TRBV20-1 and TRBJ2-2; perhaps TRBD2 as D (5 bases). The V end lost 6 bases, the J end lost 2 bases, and 13 bases lay between the germline ends. CDR3 size: 14 residues. Germline CDR1 is DFQATT and CDR2 is SNEGSKA (reference sequence).

This clonotype was seen only a few times. The gene calls are TRBV7-2 and TRBJ2-3, with a possible D match to TRBD2 (6 bases). Germline-derived CDR1 and CDR2 are SGHTA and FQGNSA. This CDR3 is 13 amino acids long. V was trimmed by 3 bases and J by 6 bases, leaving 10 bases between them. CDR3 loop: CASSFWGTDTQYF. CDR3 bases: TGTGCCAGCAGCTTTTGGGGGACTGATACGCAGTATTTT.

This rearrangement joins TRBV6-5 to TRBJ1-2; D unresolved. The CDR3 has 16 residues. Germline lookup yields CDR1 MNHEY and CDR2 SVGAGI. The V gene lost 0 bases and the J gene lost 3 bases, with 14 bases spanning the gap. The CDR3 sequence: CASSYSIETTYYGYTF. In nucleotides, the CDR3 is TGTGCCAGCAGTTACTCGATTGAGACTACTTACTATGGCTACACCTTC.